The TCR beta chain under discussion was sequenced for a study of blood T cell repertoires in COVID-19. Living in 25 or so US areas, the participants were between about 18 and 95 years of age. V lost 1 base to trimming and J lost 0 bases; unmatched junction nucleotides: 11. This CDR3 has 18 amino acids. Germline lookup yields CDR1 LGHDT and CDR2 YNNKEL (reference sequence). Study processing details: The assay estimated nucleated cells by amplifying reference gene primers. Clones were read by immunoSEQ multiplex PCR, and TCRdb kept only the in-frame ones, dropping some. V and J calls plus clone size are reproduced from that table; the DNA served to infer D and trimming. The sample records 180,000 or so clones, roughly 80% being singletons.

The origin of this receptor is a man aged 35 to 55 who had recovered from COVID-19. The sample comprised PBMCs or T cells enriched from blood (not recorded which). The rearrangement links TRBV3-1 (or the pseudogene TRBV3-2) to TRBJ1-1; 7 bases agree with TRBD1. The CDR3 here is CASSQGGWSTGLNTEAFF. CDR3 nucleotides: TGTGCCAGCAGCCAAGGAGGCTGGTCGACAGGGTTGAACACTGAAGCTTTCTTT.